A single sample gave rise to the 8 T cell receptor beta chains below, sequenced in a study of regulatory T cells in long-lasting Graves disease (dated by TCRdb to about 2021). The method behind the library was multiplex PCR. The data were produced on an Illumina HiSeq 4000. CDR3 regions were amplified by Arm-PCR with iRepertoire HTBI primers to construct TCR beta libraries. TCRdb reran the public reads through fastp at Q25 and MiXCR, keeping productive beta chains. Identical CDR3 proteins give one entry, which carries the most common genes and DNA. Across this sample there are roughly 430,000 distinct CDR3 sequences, with roughly a fifth seen only once. The ten largest make up approximately 14% of the sample. Reading the label with the study, this specimen's time point is: persistent/refractory GD, antithyroid drugs over 5 years with positive TRAb. For both TCR sequencing and RNA sequencing, RNA was extracted from PBMCs in TRIzol.

Here the sequenced sample was peripheral blood mononuclear cells (PBMCs), taken when the disease was refractory, from a patient treated with antithyroid drugs. These receptors all come from a female donor with Graves disease.

This clonotype was observed a few times. The CDR3 here is CASSLGEGADSYEQYF. The CDR3, as DNA: TGTGCCAGCAGCTTAGGAGAGGGGGCCGATTCCTACGAGCAGTACTTC. The chain carries TRBV7-9 and TRBJ2-7; 7 nucleotides align to TRBD1. Germline V lookup: CDR1 SEHNR, CDR2 FQNEAQ (reference sequence). The V gene end was trimmed by 1 base and the J gene end by 1 base; junction bases not matched to a gene: 7. This CDR3 is 16 amino acids long.

The chain couples TRBV20-1 to TRBJ2-7, with 13 bases identical to TRBD2. The ends lost 4 bases at V and 0 bases at J; junction bases unmatched: 3. This CDR3 comprises 15 residues. The germline V gene has CDR1 DFQATT and CDR2 SNEGSKA (reference sequence). CDR3 nucleotide sequence: TGCAGTGCTACGACTAGCGGGAGGATCTCCTACGAGCAGTACTTC. Encoded protein: CSATTSGRISYEQYF.

This clonotype has only a few counts. The chain joins TRBV7-9 to TRBJ2-7; TRBD2 matches 12 bases. This CDR3 is built from 15 residues. After removal of 4 bases from V and 6 bases from J, the junction contained 7 bases not matched to a gene. CDR1 is SEHNR, CDR2 FQNEAQ, per germline (reference sequence). This CDR3 reads CASSSLAGGLGEQYF. The CDR3 nucleotides read TGTGCCAGCAGCTCTCTAGCGGGAGGGTTGGGCGAGCAGTACTTC.

This chain links TRBV5-1 with TRBJ2-5; tentatively, D is TRBD1 (6 bases). The CDR3 has 14 amino acids. CDR1 and CDR2 from the germline V gene are SGHRS and YFSETQ. V was shortened by 5 bases and J by 5 bases, with 16 bases between the two germline ends. DNA for the CDR3: TGCGCCAGCAGTTCCGGACAGCCGAGGGAGACCCAGTACTTC. Protein sequence: CASSSGQPRETQYF.

The chain is built from TRBV28 and TRBJ2-3, with 9 bases fitting TRBD2. The CDR3 extends over 15 amino acids. Trimming cost V 5 bases and J 0 bases; bases outside gene matches: 3. Per germline, CDR1 MDHEN and CDR2 SYDVKM. CDR3 in amino acids: CASSVSGSSTDTQYF. The CDR3 DNA follows: TGTGCCAGCAGTGTTAGCGGGAGCAGCACAGATACGCAGTATTTT.

This clonotype appeared many times. V is TRBV28 and J is TRBJ1-2; D gene uncertain. Looked up from germline, CDR1 is MDHEN and CDR2 is SYDVKM. Trimming pared 7 bases from V and 5 bases from J, leaving 23 bases between. The CDR3 spans 16 residues. Here the CDR3 DNA reads TGTGCCAGCACCCGTTCGAGGCTAGAGGCTTCATATGGCTACACCTTC. This sequence encodes CASTRSRLEASYGYTF.

This clonotype occurred a few times. This chain joins TRBV6-1 and TRBJ2-2; the D gene could be TRBD1 or TRBD2 (6 bases each). Per the germline V gene, CDR1 is MNHNS and CDR2 is SASEGT. V was shortened by 9 bases and J by 6 bases, with 17 bases between the two germline ends. The CDR3 covers 14 residues. CDR3 in amino acids: CASRLAGEAGELFF. The CDR3 nucleotides are TGTGCCAGTCGCCTCGCAGGGGAGGCCGGGGAGCTGTTTTTT.

This clonotype was picked up a small number of times. This chain connects TRBV5-1 to TRBJ2-3, with 9 bases aligning to TRBD1. The CDR3 consists of 18 residues. J was trimmed by 0 bases and V by 4 bases; bases with no gene match: 12. The germline V gene has CDR1 SGHRS and CDR2 YFSETQ. The CDR3 reads CASSASRTGVSSTDTQYF. The CDR3, as DNA: TGCGCCAGCAGCGCTAGTCGGACAGGGGTTTCTAGCACAGATACGCAGTATTTT.